This T cell receptor beta chain emerged from a study of regulatory T cells in long-lasting Graves disease. Time point: newly diagnosed GD, antithyroid drugs for less than 3 months. The TCR library was prepared using RNA isolated from PBMCs. Arm-PCR of CDR3 regions and iRepertoire HTBI primers were the basis on which TCR beta libraries were built. Each CDR3 protein is one row after TCRdb ran MiXCR on the multiplex PCR reads. Among more than 400,000 distinct CDR3 sequences listed, around 15% were seen once. Comments on this clonotype: A junction boundary mismatches the germline segment, possibly from a read error.

This same sample was also taken into another study, of T cells in Graves' hyperthyroidism and ophthalmopathy. That study adds: Exclusions: uncontrolled infection, other autoimmune disease, pregnancy, lactation.

Here the sequenced sample was peripheral blood mononuclear cells (PBMCs), taken at new diagnosis, from a patient treated with antithyroid drugs. The sequence was collected from a man aged 40-55 years with Graves disease.

The CDR3 bases are TGTGCCAGCAGTTTCAGGGGCAAAAACATTCAGTGCTTC. The encoded protein is CASSFRGKNIQCF. The chain is built from TRBV28 and TRBJ2-4, with a tentative D call TRBD1 (6 bases). From germline, CDR1 is MDHEN and CDR2 SYDVKM. The CDR3 is 13 residues long.